A single sample gave rise to the 25 T cell receptor beta chains below, sequenced in a study of blood T cells in healthy people across ages. It was with a sample-barcoded 5' primer and a J-beta primer mix that a second PCR of about 6 to 12 cycles was run. TCRdb processed the 5' RACE reads anew with MiXCR; each CDR3 protein has one entry. This table has about 1.8 million distinct CDR3 sequences, approximately 50% appearing once. Sequencing input: blood. These receptor sequences come from a woman aged 40 to 50 in good health.

In its sample, this clonotype was seen a few times. The chain recombines TRBV28 with TRBJ2-5; the match to TRBD2 covers 7 bases. Germline lookup yields CDR1 MDHEN and CDR2 SYDVKM. The length of the CDR3 is 14 residues. The ends lost 6 bases at V and 4 bases at J; junction bases unmatched: 8. For the CDR3, the DNA is TGTGCCAGCAGCCCCCTTGGGGAGGGAGAGACCCAGTACTTC. It codes for CASSPLGEGETQYF.

This clonotype was seen only a few times. The genes are TRBV15 and TRBJ2-3; D uncertain. CDR1 is LNHNV and CDR2 is YYDKDF in the germline V gene (reference sequence). V lost 5 bases, J lost 6 bases, and 12 bases lay in between. This CDR3 has 13 residues. CDR3 nucleotide sequence: TGTGCCACCAGCTCCCGGACGTGGGATACGCAGTATTTT. Amino acid sequence: CATSSRTWDTQYF.

This rearrangement joins TRBV5-1 to TRBJ1-2, with D uncertain. Trimming cost V 4 bases and J 2 bases, with 12 bases left between them. The CDR3 covers 14 residues. CDR1 and CDR2 (germline): SGHRS, YFSETQ. The CDR3 sequence is CASSQFSGNYGYTF. In DNA form, the CDR3 reads TGCGCCAGCAGCCAATTCTCAGGAAACTATGGCTACACCTTC.

A few counts support this clonotype. The rearrangement links TRBV7-2 to TRBJ2-7; D is possibly TRBD1 (5 bases). V lost 4 bases and J 0 bases, leaving 13 bases between the germline ends. There are 15 residues in the CDR3. Germline values: CDR1 SGHTA, CDR2 FQGNSA. The CDR3 is CASSSPGANSYEQYF. CDR3 nucleotides: TGTGCCAGCAGCTCTCCTGGGGCCAACTCCTACGAGCAGTACTTC.

This sequence joins TRBV6-2 or TRBV6-3 and TRBJ2-5, with D tentatively TRBD1 (6 bases). The better agreement between TRBJ2-7 and the DNA end casts doubt on the J call. Germline V lookup: CDR1 MNHEY, CDR2 SVGEGT. There are 14 residues in the CDR3. Written as DNA, the CDR3 is TGTGCCAGCACACGAAGGGCAGGGGCCTACGAGCAGTACTTC. Protein product: CASTRRAGAYEQYF.

This clonotype was observed a handful of times. The chain recombines TRBV3-1 with TRBJ2-3, with 10 bases that match TRBD2. This CDR3 is built from 16 residues. V dropped 4 bases and J dropped 2; count of bases not matched to a gene: 6. Germline CDR1 LGHDT, CDR2 YNNKEL (reference sequence). The CDR3 DNA sequence: TGTGCCAGCAGCCTTACACTAGCGGGGTACACAGATACGCAGTATTTT. Its protein is CASSLTLAGYTDTQYF.

This chain joins TRBV4-3 and TRBJ2-2; D may be TRBD2 (5 bases). The V end lost 0 bases, the J end lost 7 bases, and 12 bases lay between the germline ends. Germline V CDR1 and CDR2: LGHNA, YSLEER. CDR3 length: 15 amino acids. CDR3 amino acids: CASSQDTGMSGELFF. The CDR3 region has the DNA TGCGCCAGCAGCCAAGATACGGGGATGAGCGGGGAGCTGTTTTTT.

The genes are TRBV5-1 and TRBJ2-1, with 7 positions matching TRBD2. Germline-derived CDR1 and CDR2 are SGHRS and YFSETQ. V lost 4 bases and J lost 12; bases outside the gene matches: 7. The CDR3 extends over 12 amino acids. The CDR3 region is CASSPGGIRQFF. The CDR3 bases are TGCGCCAGCAGCCCGGGGGGTATTCGGCAGTTCTTC. The full variable domain, completed using reference TRBV5-1 and TRBJ2-1, is KAGVTQTPRYLIKTRGQQVTLSCSPISGHRSVSWYQQTPGQGLQFLFEYFSETQRNKGNFPGRFSGRQFSNSRSEMNVSTLELGDSALYLCASSPGGIRQFFGPGTRLTVL.

This clonotype was counted a few times. This chain uses TRBV5-1 with TRBJ2-3; D may be TRBD2 (5 bases). Germline assignment: CDR1 SGHRS and CDR2 YFSETQ. Trimming took 4 bases from V and 0 from J, leaving 12 bases between them. CDR3 size: 15 residues. The CDR3 DNA reads TGCGCCAGCAGCCTAGGAGGAATGAGCACAGATACGCAGTATTTT. Translated: CASSLGGMSTDTQYF.

The rearrangement links TRBV2 to TRBJ2-1; D may match TRBD1 or TRBD2 (5 bases each). The ends were cut back, 4 bases at V and 8 bases at J, with 9 bases in the middle. CDR1 is SNHLY and CDR2 is FYNNEI in the germline V gene. This CDR3 spans 12 amino acids. The CDR3 coding sequence is TGTGCCAGCAGTGGAAGGGACGATGAGCAGTTCTTC. It yields the protein CASSGRDDEQFF.

V and J are TRBV24-1 and TRBJ1-5; D is uncertain. This CDR3 contains 13 residues. The V and J ends lost 3 bases and 9 bases respectively, with 11 bases between them. CDR1 is KGHDR, CDR2 SFDVKD, per germline. The CDR3 region is CATSDLGGGPQHF. As DNA, the CDR3 is TGTGCCACCAGTGATCTCGGCGGTGGGCCCCAGCATTTT.

This clonotype was counted a few times. V gene TRBV20-1 combines with J gene TRBJ2-5, with 8 bases aligning to TRBD2. From germline, CDR1 is DFQATT and CDR2 SNEGSKA (reference sequence). The CDR3 contains 16 residues. The junction had 9 bases not matched to a gene; V was cut back by 0 bases and J by 3 bases. CDR3 region: CSARDFGGALKETQYF. CDR3 bases: TGCAGTGCTAGAGATTTCGGGGGGGCCCTCAAAGAGACCCAGTACTTC.

The rearrangement uses TRBV2 and TRBJ2-7; TRBD2 is a possible D gene (6 bases). The DNA matches TRBJ2-5 better at its end, which makes the J call doubtful. The CDR3 length is 12 residues. Germline V gives CDR1 SNHLY, CDR2 FYNNEI. CDR3 sequence: CASLAGRETQYF. The CDR3 nucleotides are TGTGCCAGCCTCGCAGGGAGGGAGACCCAGTACTTC.

As to this clonotype: A much more abundant neighbour one base away suggests this may be a read error. The V call is TRBV7-6, the J call TRBJ2-5, with D perhaps TRBD2 (6 bases). From germline, CDR1 is SGHVS and CDR2 FNYEAQ. The CDR3 covers 15 residues. V was trimmed by 1 base and J by 11 bases, leaving 20 bases between them. The CDR3 sequence is CASSLGGGGGGKQYF. The CDR3 DNA is TGTGCCAGCAGCTTAGGGGGAGGAGGTGGGGGGAAGCAGTACTTC.

The chain carries TRBV15 and TRBJ1-5, with 8 bases fitting TRBD1. This CDR3 has 12 residues. Trimming removed 7 bases from V and 7 bases from J; junction bases left unmatched: 3. Germline CDR1 is LNHNV and CDR2 is YYDKDF (reference sequence). The CDR3 reads CATTDREQPQHF. DNA for the CDR3: TGTGCCACCACGGACAGGGAACAGCCCCAGCATTTT. The entire variable domain, with the rest obtained from reference TRBV15 and TRBJ1-5, is as follows: DAMVIQNPRYQVTQFGKPVTLSCSQTLNHNVMYWYQQKSSQAPKLLFHYYDKDFNNEADTPDNFQSRRPNTSFCFLDIRSPGLGDTAMYLCATTDREQPQHFGDGTRLSIL.

This clonotype was observed a few times. V and J are TRBV20-1 and TRBJ2-7, with 8 positions matching TRBD1. The CDR3 is 17 amino acids. The germline gives CDR1 DFQATT, CDR2 SNEGSKA (reference sequence). Trimming cost V 0 bases and J 1 base; bases outside gene matches: 11. CDR3 amino acids: CSARDLVRQGSSYEQYF. The CDR3 DNA reads TGCAGTGCTAGAGATCTCGTCCGACAGGGGAGTTCCTACGAGCAGTACTTC.

The J gene is TRBJ2-7, the V gene TRBV4-2; 14 nucleotides line up with TRBD2. The ends lost 5 bases at V and 7 bases at J; junction bases unmatched: 13. The CDR3 contains 17 residues. The V gene's germline CDR1 is LGHNA and CDR2 YNFKEQ. The CDR3, as DNA: TGTGCCAGCAGCGGGACTAGCGGGGGAGGGTCCTACAATGAGCAGTACTTC. It codes for CASSGTSGGGSYNEQYF.

The CDR3 DNA reads TGTGCCAGCAGCAAAGGAGCGGGGTACAATGAGCAGTTCTTC. Translating it yields CASSKGAGYNEQFF. This sequence joins TRBV21-1 and TRBJ2-1; the table's D call, TRBD2, has no DNA check behind it. TRBV21-1 is tagged as a pseudogene. This CDR3 is 14 amino acids long.

A few counts support this clonotype. The chain combines TRBV7-2 with TRBJ1-6; D not certain. Germline V gene lookup returns CDR1 SGHTA and CDR2 FQGNSA. CDR3 length: 16 residues. Trimming cost V 5 bases and J 5 bases, with 16 bases left between them. CDR3 bases: TGTGCCAGCAGCCGACACGGAGCAGGCAATAATTCACCCCTCCACTTT. Amino acids: CASSRHGAGNNSPLHF.

The chain recombines TRBV20-1 with TRBJ2-3; maybe TRBD2 (6 bases). Germline V CDR1 and CDR2: DFQATT, SNEGSKA (reference sequence). Trimming took off 5 bases at V and 5 bases at J, with 14 bases between the two ends. The CDR3 spans 13 residues. DNA of the CDR3: TGCAGTGCTTCAATCGGGGGAGGAGATACGCAGTATTTT. This codes for CSASIGGGDTQYF.

The V call is TRBV27, the J call TRBJ2-5, with D perhaps TRBD2 (7 bases). V lost 2 bases and J 4 bases, leaving 14 bases between the germline ends. Looked up from germline, CDR1 is MNHEY and CDR2 is SMNVEV (reference sequence). The CDR3 is made up of 15 amino acids. The CDR3 is CASSLEWRGRETQYF. The DNA for the CDR3 is TGTGCCAGCAGTTTAGAATGGCGGGGGCGAGAGACCCAGTACTTC.

In this sample, this clonotype turned up a few times. J is TRBJ1-2 and V is TRBV20-1, with TRBD1 matching over 9 bases. V was clipped by 8 bases and J by 4 bases; unmatched bases: 5. Germline loops: CDR1 DFQATT, CDR2 SNEGSKA (reference sequence). CDR3 length: 12 residues. The CDR3 nucleotides are TGCAGTACGGACAGGGGTGCCTATGGCTACACCTTC. Its translation: CSTDRGAYGYTF.

This clonotype was found a few times. The V gene is TRBV20-1, the J gene TRBJ2-7; 7 bases fit TRBD1. The CDR3 sequence is 14 residues long. Germline lookup yields CDR1 DFQATT and CDR2 SNEGSKA (reference sequence). V lost 7 bases to trimming and J lost 0 bases; unmatched junction nucleotides: 9. Here the CDR3 DNA reads TGCAGTGAGATGGGACAGTTGAGCTCCTACGAGCAGTACTTC. Encoded protein: CSEMGQLSSYEQYF.

This clonotype was found once. The chain carries TRBV4-3 and TRBJ2-6, with 7 bases identical to TRBD2. The germline gives CDR1 LGHNA, CDR2 YSLEER. This CDR3 is 16 amino acids long. V lost 0 bases and J lost 3; bases outside the gene matches: 2. CDR3 nucleotide sequence: TGCGCCAGCAGCCAAGATGGGGAGGGTGGGGCCAACGTCCTGACTTTC. This encodes CASSQDGEGGANVLTF.

The chain uses TRBV18 and TRBJ2-1, with 7 bases identical to TRBD2. The length of the CDR3 is 13 residues. J was trimmed by 7 bases and V by 3 bases; bases with no gene match: 3. Per germline, CDR1 KGHSH and CDR2 LQKENI. This chain's CDR3 is CASSPELANEQFF. CDR3 in DNA: TGTGCCAGCTCACCGGAACTAGCGAATGAGCAGTTCTTC.